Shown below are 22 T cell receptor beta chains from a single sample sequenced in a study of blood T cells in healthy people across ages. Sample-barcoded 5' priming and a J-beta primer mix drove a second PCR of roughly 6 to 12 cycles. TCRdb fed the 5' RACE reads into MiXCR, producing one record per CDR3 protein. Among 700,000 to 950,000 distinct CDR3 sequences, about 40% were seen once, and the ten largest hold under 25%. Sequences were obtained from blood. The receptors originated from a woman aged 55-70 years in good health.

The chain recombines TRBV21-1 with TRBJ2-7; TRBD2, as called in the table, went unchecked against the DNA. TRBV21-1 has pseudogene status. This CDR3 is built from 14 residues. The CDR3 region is CASNKERAVHEQYF. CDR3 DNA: TGTGCCAGCAACAAGGAGAGGGCCGTCCACGAGCAGTACTTC.

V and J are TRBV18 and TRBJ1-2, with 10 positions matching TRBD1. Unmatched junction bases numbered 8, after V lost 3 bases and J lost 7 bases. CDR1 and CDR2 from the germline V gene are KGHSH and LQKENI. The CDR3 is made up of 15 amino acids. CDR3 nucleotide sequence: TGTGCCAGCTCACCCCCGGGACAGGGGTTCGGTGGCTACACCTTC. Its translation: CASSPPGQGFGGYTF. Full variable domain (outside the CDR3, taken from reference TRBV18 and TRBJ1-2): NAGVMQNPRHLVRRRGQEARLRCSPMKGHSHVYWYRQLPEEGLKFMVYLQKENIIDESGMPKERFSAEFPKEGPSILRIQQVVRGDSAAYFCASSPPGQGFGGYTFGSGTRLTVV.

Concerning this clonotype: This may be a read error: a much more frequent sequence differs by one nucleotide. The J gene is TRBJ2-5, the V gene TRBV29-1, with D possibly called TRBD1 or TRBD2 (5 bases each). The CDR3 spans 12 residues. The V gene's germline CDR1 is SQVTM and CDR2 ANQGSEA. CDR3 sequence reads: CNGTDSQETQYF. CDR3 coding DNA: TGCAACGGGACGGATTCCCAAGAGACCCAGTACTTC.

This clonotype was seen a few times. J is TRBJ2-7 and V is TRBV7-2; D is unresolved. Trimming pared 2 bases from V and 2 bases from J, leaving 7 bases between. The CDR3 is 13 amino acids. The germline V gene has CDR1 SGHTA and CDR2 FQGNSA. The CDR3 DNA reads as TGTGCCAGCAGCTTATTATACACCTACGAGCAGTACTTC. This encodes CASSLLYTYEQYF.

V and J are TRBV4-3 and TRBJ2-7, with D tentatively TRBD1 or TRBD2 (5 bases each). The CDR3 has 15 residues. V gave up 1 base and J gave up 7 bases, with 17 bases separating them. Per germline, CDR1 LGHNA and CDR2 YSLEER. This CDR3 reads CASSQGPGAPQEQYF. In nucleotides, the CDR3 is TGCGCCAGCAGCCAAGGGCCCGGGGCCCCACAGGAGCAGTACTTC.

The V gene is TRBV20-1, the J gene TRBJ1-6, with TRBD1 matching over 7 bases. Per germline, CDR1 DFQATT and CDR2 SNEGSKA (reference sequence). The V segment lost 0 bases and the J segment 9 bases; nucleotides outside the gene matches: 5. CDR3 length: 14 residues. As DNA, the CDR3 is TGCAGTGCTAGAGATCAGGGGGACGGTTCACCCCTCCACTTT. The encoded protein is CSARDQGDGSPLHF.

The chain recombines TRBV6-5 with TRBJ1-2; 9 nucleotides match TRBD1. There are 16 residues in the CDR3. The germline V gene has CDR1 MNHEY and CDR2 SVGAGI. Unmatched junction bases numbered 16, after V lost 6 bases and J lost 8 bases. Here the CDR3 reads CASSHLIGQGHVGYTF. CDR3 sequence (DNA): TGTGCCAGCAGCCATCTAATCGGACAGGGGCATGTAGGCTACACCTTC.

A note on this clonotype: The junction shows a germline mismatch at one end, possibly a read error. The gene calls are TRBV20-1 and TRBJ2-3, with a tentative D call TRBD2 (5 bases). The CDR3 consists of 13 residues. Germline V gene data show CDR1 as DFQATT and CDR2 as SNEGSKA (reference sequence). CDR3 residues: CSARQPSTETQYF. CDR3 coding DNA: TGCAGTGCTAGACAGCCTAGCACAGAGACGCAGTATTTT.

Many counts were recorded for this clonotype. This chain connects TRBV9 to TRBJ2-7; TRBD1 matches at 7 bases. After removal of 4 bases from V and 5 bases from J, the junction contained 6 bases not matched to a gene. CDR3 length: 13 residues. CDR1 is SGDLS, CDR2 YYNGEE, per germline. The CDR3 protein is CASSTGQPHEQYF. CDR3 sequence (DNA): TGTGCCAGCAGCACGGGACAGCCCCACGAGCAGTACTTC.

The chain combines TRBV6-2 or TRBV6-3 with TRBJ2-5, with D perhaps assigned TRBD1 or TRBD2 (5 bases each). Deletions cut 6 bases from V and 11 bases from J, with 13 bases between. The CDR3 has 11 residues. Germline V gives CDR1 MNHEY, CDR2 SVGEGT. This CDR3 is CASRSGREQYF. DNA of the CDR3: TGTGCCAGCAGATCGGGGCGTGAGCAGTACTTC.

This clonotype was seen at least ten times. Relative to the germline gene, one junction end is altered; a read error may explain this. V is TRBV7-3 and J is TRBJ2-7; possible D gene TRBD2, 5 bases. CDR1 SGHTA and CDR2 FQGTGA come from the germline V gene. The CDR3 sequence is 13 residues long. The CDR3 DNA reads TGTGCCAGCAGCCTCGACTACTCCTCCGAGCAGTACTTC. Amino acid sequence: CASSLDYSSEQYF.

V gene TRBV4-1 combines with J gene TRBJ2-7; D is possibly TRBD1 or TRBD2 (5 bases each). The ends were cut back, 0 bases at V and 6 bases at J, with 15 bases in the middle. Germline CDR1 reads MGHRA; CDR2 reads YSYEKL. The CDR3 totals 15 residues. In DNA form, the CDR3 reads TGCGCCAGCAGCCAAGATAGTGGGGGAGTCGGCGAGCAGTACTTC. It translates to CASSQDSGGVGEQYF.

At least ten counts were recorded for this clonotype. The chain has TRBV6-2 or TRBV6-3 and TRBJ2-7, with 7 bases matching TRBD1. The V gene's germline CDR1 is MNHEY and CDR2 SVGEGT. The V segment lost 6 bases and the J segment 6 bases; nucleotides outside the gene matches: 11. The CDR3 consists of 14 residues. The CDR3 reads CASRPGTATIEQYF. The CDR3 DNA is TGTGCCAGCAGACCCGGGACAGCTACGATCGAGCAGTACTTC.

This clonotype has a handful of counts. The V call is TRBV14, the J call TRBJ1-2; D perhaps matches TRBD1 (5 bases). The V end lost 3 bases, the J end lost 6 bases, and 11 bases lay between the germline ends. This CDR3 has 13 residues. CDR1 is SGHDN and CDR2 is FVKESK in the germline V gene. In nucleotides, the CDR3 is TGTGCCAGCAGCCAGGGCAGGGTCCATGGCTACACCTTC. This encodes CASSQGRVHGYTF.

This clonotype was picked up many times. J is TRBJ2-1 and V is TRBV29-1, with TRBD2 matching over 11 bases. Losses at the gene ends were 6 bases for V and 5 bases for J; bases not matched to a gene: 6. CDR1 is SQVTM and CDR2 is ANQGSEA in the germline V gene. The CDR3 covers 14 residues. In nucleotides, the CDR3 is TGCAGCGTGAGCGGGACTAGCGGAAACAATGAGCAGTTCTTC. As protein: CSVSGTSGNNEQFF.

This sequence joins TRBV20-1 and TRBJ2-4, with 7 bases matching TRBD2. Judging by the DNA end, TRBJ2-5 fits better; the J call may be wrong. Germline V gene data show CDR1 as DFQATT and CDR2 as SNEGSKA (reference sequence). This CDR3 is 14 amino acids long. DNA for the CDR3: TGCAGTGCTAGAGGGAGACTAGCTGAAGAGACCCAGTACTTC. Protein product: CSARGRLAEETQYF.

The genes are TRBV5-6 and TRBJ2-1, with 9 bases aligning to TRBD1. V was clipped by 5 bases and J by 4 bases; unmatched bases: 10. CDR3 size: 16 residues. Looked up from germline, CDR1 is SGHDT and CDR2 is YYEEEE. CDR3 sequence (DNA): TGTGCCAGCAGATCGACCGGGACAGGGAGTTACAATGAGCAGTTCTTC. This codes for CASRSTGTGSYNEQFF.

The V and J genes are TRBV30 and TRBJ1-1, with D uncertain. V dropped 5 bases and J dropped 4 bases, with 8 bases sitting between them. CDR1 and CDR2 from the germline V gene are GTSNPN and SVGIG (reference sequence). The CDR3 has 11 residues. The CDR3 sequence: CAWETSTEAFF. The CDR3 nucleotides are TGTGCCTGGGAAACTAGCACTGAAGCTTTCTTT.

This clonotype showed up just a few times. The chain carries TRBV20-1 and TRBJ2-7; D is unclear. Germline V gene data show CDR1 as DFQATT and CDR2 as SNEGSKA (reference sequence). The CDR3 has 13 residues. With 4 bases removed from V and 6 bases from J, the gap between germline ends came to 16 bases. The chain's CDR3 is CSAIDMGVGEQYF. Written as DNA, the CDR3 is TGCAGTGCTATAGACATGGGTGTGGGCGAGCAGTACTTC.

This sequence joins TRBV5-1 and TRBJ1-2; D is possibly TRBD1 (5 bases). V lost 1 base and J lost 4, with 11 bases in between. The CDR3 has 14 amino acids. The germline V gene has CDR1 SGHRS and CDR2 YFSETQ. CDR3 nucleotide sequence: TGCGCCAGCAGCTTGACAGGATCCGGCTATGGCTACACCTTC. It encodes CASSLTGSGYGYTF.

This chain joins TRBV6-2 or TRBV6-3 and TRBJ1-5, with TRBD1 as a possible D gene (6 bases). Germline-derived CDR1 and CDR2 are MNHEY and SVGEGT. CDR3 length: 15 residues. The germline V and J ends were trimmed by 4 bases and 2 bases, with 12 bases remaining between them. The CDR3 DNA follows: TGTGCCAGCAGTTTAGGGGACACCCGCAATCAGCCCCAGCATTTT. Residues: CASSLGDTRNQPQHF.

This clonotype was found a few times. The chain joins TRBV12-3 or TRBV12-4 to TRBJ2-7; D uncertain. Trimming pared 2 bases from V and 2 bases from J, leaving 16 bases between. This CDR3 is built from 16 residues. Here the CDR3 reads CASSLTGGAPPYEQYF. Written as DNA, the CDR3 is TGTGCCAGCAGTTTAACGGGTGGCGCCCCCCCCTACGAGCAGTACTTC.